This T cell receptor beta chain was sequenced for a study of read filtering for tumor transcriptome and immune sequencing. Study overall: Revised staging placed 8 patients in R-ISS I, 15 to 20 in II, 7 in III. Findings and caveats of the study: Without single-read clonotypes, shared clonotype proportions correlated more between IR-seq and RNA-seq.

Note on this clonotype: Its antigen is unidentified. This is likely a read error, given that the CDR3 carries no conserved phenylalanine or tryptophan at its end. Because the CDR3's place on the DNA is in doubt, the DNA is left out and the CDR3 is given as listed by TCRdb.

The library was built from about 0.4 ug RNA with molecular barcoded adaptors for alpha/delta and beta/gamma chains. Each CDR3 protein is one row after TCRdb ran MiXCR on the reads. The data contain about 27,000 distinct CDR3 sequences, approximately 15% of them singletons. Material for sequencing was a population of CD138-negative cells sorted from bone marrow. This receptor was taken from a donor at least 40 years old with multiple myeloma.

The CDR3 spells CASSLGTGVINEQIC. This chain links TRBV11-2 with TRBJ2-1; the table's D call, TRBD2, has no DNA check behind it. Germline CDR1 SGHAT, CDR2 FQNNGV. Inclusive of both ends, the CDR3 amounts to 15 amino acids.